Presented here are 12 T cell receptor beta chains from one specimen sequenced in a study of early T cells in non-severe SARS-CoV-2 infection. TCRdb called the 5' RACE reads again in MiXCR, with one record for every CDR3 protein. The table includes under 70,000 distinct CDR3 sequences, 5.9% detected once. The material sequenced was whole blood, taken at baseline. The receptor set was obtained from an adult who was a healthcare worker with PCR-confirmed SARS-CoV-2 infection or an uninfected control (not recorded which).

In this sample, this clonotype turned up many times. The V gene is TRBV27, the J gene TRBJ2-3; D is tentatively TRBD1 or TRBD2 (5 bases each). The CDR3 is 15 amino acids. V dropped 6 bases and J dropped 1 base, with 14 bases sitting between them. CDR1 and CDR2 from the germline V gene are MNHEY and SMNVEV (reference sequence). CDR3 in DNA: TGTGCCAGCAGCCGGACTGTGGGGGGCACAGATACGCAGTATTTT. Its protein product is CASSRTVGGTDTQYF.

This clonotype has at least ten counts. The V gene is TRBV30, the J gene TRBJ1-2; D unclear. The length of the CDR3 is 13 residues. Deletions cut 2 bases from V and 4 bases from J, with 11 bases between. CDR1 is GTSNPN and CDR2 is SVGIG in the germline V gene (reference sequence). The CDR3: CAWSHGRPYGYTF. Written as DNA, the CDR3 is TGTGCCTGGAGTCACGGCAGACCCTATGGCTACACCTTC.

The V gene is TRBV19, the J gene TRBJ2-3, with unresolved D. CDR3 length: 11 residues. CDR1 and CDR2 (germline): LNHDA, SQIVND (reference sequence). Trimming removed 9 bases from V and 4 bases from J, with 8 bases in between. CDR3 coding DNA: TGTGCCAGCCTCGAGGCAGATACGCAGTATTTT. It is translated as CASLEADTQYF.

The table lists this clonotype with a few counts. This rearrangement joins TRBV28 to TRBJ2-1; 9 bases are shared with TRBD1. Germline loops: CDR1 MDHEN, CDR2 SYDVKM. The V and J ends lost 6 bases and 4 bases, in that order; junction bases with no gene match: 4. The CDR3 has 14 amino acids. In nucleotides, the CDR3 is TGTGCCAGCAGGCCGGGACAGGGATACAATGAGCAGTTCTTC. Its protein product is CASRPGQGYNEQFF.

This clonotype was observed at least ten times. The J gene is TRBJ1-1, the V gene TRBV28; maybe TRBD1 (5 bases). The germline V gene encodes CDR1 MDHEN and CDR2 SYDVKM. There are 14 residues in the CDR3. Trimming took off 6 bases at V and 4 bases at J, with 15 bases between the two ends. The CDR3 DNA is TGTGCCAGCAGCCTAGCTGGGGGATCCACTGAAGCTTTCTTT. Translating gives CASSLAGGSTEAFF.

This clonotype showed up just a few times. The chain has TRBV7-9 and TRBJ1-3, with D unclear. This CDR3 has 15 amino acids. Looked up from germline, CDR1 is SEHNR and CDR2 is FQNEAQ (reference sequence). V lost 1 base, J lost 0 bases, and 7 bases lay in between. The CDR3 DNA sequence: TGTGCCAGCAGCTTAGGCCGGAGCTCTGGAAACACCATATATTTT. Protein: CASSLGRSSGNTIYF.

In this sample, this clonotype turned up many times. The rearrangement joins TRBV18 to TRBJ1-5; D gene unclear. The CDR3 consists of 13 residues. Germline lookup yields CDR1 KGHSH and CDR2 LQKENI. V dropped 2 bases and J dropped 6 bases, with 8 bases sitting between them. The CDR3 loop reads CASSPEVLQPQHF. CDR3 nucleotides: TGTGCCAGCTCACCAGAGGTACTTCAGCCCCAGCATTTT.

The chain employs TRBV20-1 and TRBJ2-3; D may be TRBD1 or TRBD2 (6 bases each). Germline V gene lookup returns CDR1 DFQATT and CDR2 SNEGSKA (reference sequence). Trimming took off 3 bases at V and 0 bases at J, with 19 bases between the two ends. This CDR3 has 17 amino acids. The CDR3 spells CSASRSAGGPSTDTQYF. The CDR3 coding sequence is TGCAGTGCTAGCCGTTCTGCCGGGGGCCCTAGCACAGATACGCAGTATTTT.

Many counts were recorded for this clonotype. The rearrangement links TRBV4-1 to TRBJ1-5; D is uncertain. Germline values: CDR1 MGHRA, CDR2 YSYEKL. The CDR3 loop spans 15 amino acids. V lost 0 bases, J lost 4 bases, and 10 bases lay in between. DNA of the CDR3: TGCGCCAGCAGCCAAGACGGCCAGTCAAATCAGCCCCAGCATTTT. This encodes CASSQDGQSNQPQHF.

Concerning this clonotype itself: This clone may be a read error of a much larger clone one base away. The chain recombines TRBV10-3 with TRBJ2-6; 7 bases line up with TRBD1. J was trimmed by 2 bases and V by 8 bases; bases with no gene match: 6. The CDR3 contains 15 residues. Germline-derived CDR1 and CDR2 are ENHRY and SYGVKD. In DNA form, the CDR3 reads TGTGCCATCTCACAGGGGTGGACTGGGGCCAACGTCCTGACTTTC. As protein: CAISQGWTGANVLTF.

This clonotype has a count of ten or more. The chain uses TRBV7-3 and TRBJ2-3; D is tentatively TRBD1 or TRBD2 (5 bases each). The CDR3 runs 16 residues. V was pared by 4 bases and J by 2 bases, with 16 bases between. From germline, CDR1 is SGHTA and CDR2 FQGTGA. This CDR3 is CASSSGLGDATDTQYF. In DNA, the CDR3 is TGTGCCAGCAGCTCGGGGCTTGGGGATGCCACAGATACGCAGTATTTT. Supplemented by reference TRBV7-3 and TRBJ2-3, the full variable domain reads GAGVSQTPSNKVTEKGKYVELRCDPISGHTALYWYRQSLGQGPEFLIYFQGTGAADDSGLPNDRFFAVRPEGSVSTLKIQRTERGDSAVYLCASSSGLGDATDTQYFGPGTRLTVL.

This clonotype was seen more than once but under ten times. The V call is TRBV11-2, the J call TRBJ2-2; 15 bases fit TRBD2. J lost 8 bases, V lost 4 bases, and 5 bases had no gene match. CDR1 and CDR2 (germline): SGHAT, FQNNGV. There are 16 residues in the CDR3. CDR3 sequence: CASSSGTSGRLGELFF. DNA for the CDR3: TGTGCCAGCAGCTCCGGGACTAGCGGGAGGTTGGGGGAGCTGTTTTTT.